This T cell receptor beta chain stems from a study of cytomegalovirus exposure and HLA in healthy donors. Study conclusions and caveats: Later examination showed HLA-associated TCR beta chains had greater clonal expansion than equally common others. In a later analysis, DRB1 alleles had the most associated TCRs; HLA-C alleles the fewest. Productive rates of about 87% or about 30% were seen for most TCR beta V segments in an earlier analysis.

In the case of this clone: Its specificity is not known.

Researchers ran the PCR with 60 Vbeta and 13 Jbeta primers. The assay was immunoSEQ multiplex PCR, and TCRdb's table has in-frame clones only and misses some. The table has more than 95,000 clones, around 67% seen once. The sample was PBMCs. The sequence was obtained from a man aged 55-75 years in good health and CMV-seropositive.

Here the CDR3 DNA reads TGCGCCAGCAGCCCCGCCGAATGGGACAGGGGTACAGATACGCAGTATTTT. Translated: CASSPAEWDRGTDTQYF. The rearrangement joins TRBV4-1 to TRBJ2-3; TRBD1 matches at 10 bases. Germline lookup yields CDR1 MGHRA and CDR2 YSYEKL. This CDR3 comprises 17 residues. V was clipped by 4 bases and J by 3 bases; unmatched bases: 10.